Below, 30 T cell receptor beta chains from the same sample are listed, as sequenced in a study of PD-L1 blockade in urothelial cancer. The method was immunoSEQ multiplex PCR; TCRdb's version includes in-frame clones alone and lacks a portion of them. Of 95,000 or so clones in the sample, roughly 87% were seen once. Time point denoted: pretreatment peripheral blood. The sequenced sample was PBMCs, obtained around atezolizumab (anti-PD-L1) treatment. The origin of the receptors is a man aged 60 to 75 with urothelial cancer.

V usage is TRBV10-3 and J usage is TRBJ2-1, with a possible D match to TRBD1 (5 bases). The CDR3 has 15 amino acids. Germline V lookup: CDR1 ENHRY, CDR2 SYGVKD. V lost 4 bases, J lost 0 bases, and 10 bases lay in between. The CDR3 here is CAISARASSYNEQFF. The CDR3 DNA sequence: TGTGCCATCAGTGCCAGGGCCAGCTCCTACAATGAGCAGTTCTTC.

The chain combines TRBV19 with TRBJ2-3; TRBD2 might be the D (6 bases). Trimming took off 4 bases at V and 2 bases at J, with 16 bases between the two ends. The CDR3 is made up of 16 amino acids. Germline V gene lookup returns CDR1 LNHDA and CDR2 SQIVND (reference sequence). CDR3 loop: CASSNRFSGNTDTQYF. The CDR3 DNA follows: TGTGCCAGTAGTAACCGGTTTAGCGGTAACACAGATACGCAGTATTTT.

The chain employs TRBV18 and TRBJ2-7; 12 bases align to TRBD2. Trimming removed 2 bases from V and 6 bases from J; junction bases left unmatched: 5. CDR1 is KGHSH, CDR2 LQKENI, per germline. The CDR3 covers 15 residues. The CDR3 DNA reads as TGTGCCAGCTCACCAATGACTAGCGGGAGCGGCGAGCAGTACTTC. Residues: CASSPMTSGSGEQYF.

The gene calls are TRBV11-2 and TRBJ2-7, with TRBD2 identical over 10 bases. Losses at the gene ends were 5 bases for V and 2 bases for J; bases not matched to a gene: 6. The CDR3 covers 15 residues. Germline V gene sequence: CDR1 SGHAT, CDR2 FQNNGV. The chain's CDR3 is CASSPIAGGTYEQYF. DNA for the CDR3: TGTGCCAGCAGCCCGATAGCGGGAGGTACCTACGAGCAGTACTTC.

The CDR3 here is CSALGDRRGYEQYF. The CDR3 coding sequence is TGCAGCGCCCTCGGGGACAGGCGGGGGTACGAGCAGTACTTC. The V and J genes are TRBV29-1 and TRBJ2-7; weak D call: TRBD1 (8 bases). The CDR3 has 14 residues. The V gene's germline CDR1 is SQVTM and CDR2 ANQGSEA. V shed 7 bases and J shed 4 bases, with 20 bases lying between them.

The chain employs TRBV5-1 and TRBJ1-4, with D tentatively TRBD1 (5 bases). This CDR3 region has 15 residues. The V and J ends lost 0 bases and 3 bases respectively, with 9 bases between them. Germline assignment: CDR1 SGHRS and CDR2 YFSETQ. In DNA, the CDR3 is TGCGCCAGCAGCTTGGGCAGGGCCTCTAATGAAAAACTGTTTTTT. It is translated as CASSLGRASNEKLFF. Supplemented by reference TRBV5-1 and TRBJ1-4, the full variable domain reads KAGVTQTPRYLIKTRGQQVTLSCSPISGHRSVSWYQQTPGQGLQFLFEYFSETQRNKGNFPGRFSGRQFSNSRSEMNVSTLELGDSALYLCASSLGRASNEKLFFGSGTQLSVL.

The genes are TRBV30 and TRBJ1-2; TRBD1 might be the D (6 bases). The V gene lost 0 bases and the J gene lost 7 bases, with 15 bases spanning the gap. The germline gives CDR1 GTSNPN, CDR2 SVGIG (reference sequence). The CDR3 spans 14 residues. The CDR3: CAWSVVGTSFGYTF. The CDR3 coding sequence is TGTGCCTGGAGTGTTGTCGGGACAAGTTTTGGCTACACCTTC.

V and J are TRBV18 and TRBJ1-6; maybe TRBD1 (5 bases). The CDR3 contains 13 residues. Germline CDR1 KGHSH, CDR2 LQKENI. Trimming stripped 2 bases from V and 11 bases from J, with 10 bases between. The CDR3 coding sequence is TGTGCCAGCTCACCAAACCAGGGAACACCCCTCCACTTT. This gives the protein CASSPNQGTPLHF.

The chain joins TRBV5-4 to TRBJ1-2, with a weak D call TRBD1 (6 bases). Looked up from germline, CDR1 is SGHNT and CDR2 is YYREEE (reference sequence). Trimming shortened V by 3 bases and J by 2 bases, and 23 bases separated the two germline ends. The CDR3 runs to 18 residues. The CDR3 DNA reads TGTGCCAGCAGCTCACCGCTAGGGTTGGAGGGGGGGAACTATGGCTACACCTTC. Amino acids: CASSSPLGLEGGNYGYTF.

This chain links TRBV5-1 with TRBJ2-5; TRBD2 matches 10 bases. The CDR3 runs 14 residues. Losses at the gene ends were 4 bases for V and 3 bases for J; bases not matched to a gene: 3. CDR1 SGHRS and CDR2 YFSETQ come from the germline V gene. This chain's CDR3 is CASSTGTSEETQYF. The CDR3 nucleotides are TGCGCCAGCAGCACCGGGACTAGCGAAGAGACCCAGTACTTC.

J is TRBJ1-2 and V is TRBV28; possibly TRBD1 for D (6 bases). Germline V lookup: CDR1 MDHEN, CDR2 SYDVKM. This CDR3 has 14 amino acids. The V and J ends lost 8 bases and 5 bases respectively, with 18 bases between them. The CDR3 DNA is TGTGCCAGCTCCGGGGGGGGCCAACCTTATGGCTACACCTTC. Translating it yields CASSGGGQPYGYTF.

This clone was counted a single time. V is TRBV18 and J is TRBJ2-1, with 7 bases that match TRBD2. Trimming removed 8 bases from V and 7 bases from J; junction bases left unmatched: 14. The CDR3 extends over 15 amino acids. Germline assignment: CDR1 KGHSH and CDR2 LQKENI. In DNA form, the CDR3 reads TGTGCCAGCACGGGGGGACGGGAGTATCGTAATGAGCAGTTCTTC. It codes for CASTGGREYRNEQFF.

The rearrangement links TRBV6-1 to TRBJ1-2; 9 bases fit TRBD1. CDR3 length: 13 amino acids. After removal of 6 bases from V and 3 bases from J, the junction contained 2 bases not matched to a gene. Germline loops: CDR1 MNHNS, CDR2 SASEGT. This CDR3 reads CASRDRGDYGYTF. The CDR3 DNA is TGTGCCAGCAGAGACAGGGGGGACTATGGCTACACCTTC.

The V and J genes are TRBV30 and TRBJ2-5; perhaps TRBD2 as D (5 bases). CDR1 and CDR2 from the germline V gene are GTSNPN and SVGIG (reference sequence). This CDR3 has 13 amino acids. The ends were cut back, 3 bases at V and 0 bases at J, with 8 bases in the middle. The CDR3 DNA is TGTGCCTGGAGAGGGCGGGACCAAGAGACCCAGTACTTC. Translated: CAWRGRDQETQYF.

The V call is TRBV6-5, the J call TRBJ2-2; a weak D match, TRBD1 (5 bases). Germline CDR1 reads MNHEY; CDR2 reads SVGAGI. Trimming took 0 bases from V and 1 from J, leaving 9 bases between them. The CDR3 totals 16 residues. CDR3 residues: CASSYSRGQNTGELFF. The CDR3 DNA follows: TGTGCCAGCAGTTACTCGAGAGGACAGAACACCGGGGAGCTGTTTTTT.

The sample holds one count of this clone. The rearrangement uses TRBV6-6 and TRBJ2-7; D is undetermined. From germline, CDR1 is MNHNY and CDR2 SVGAGI (reference sequence). V shed 6 bases and J shed 4 bases, with 10 bases lying between them. The CDR3 sequence is 12 residues long. CDR3 in DNA: TGTGCCAGCAGCCCTAGATTATACGAGCAGTACTTC. Amino acid sequence: CASSPRLYEQYF.

The chain employs TRBV4-2 and TRBJ2-2, with 7 bases aligning to TRBD1. Germline V gene lookup returns CDR1 LGHNA and CDR2 YNFKEQ. J was trimmed by 0 bases and V by 5 bases; bases with no gene match: 3. The CDR3 runs 15 residues. CDR3 protein: CASSTGTANTGELFF. The CDR3 DNA reads as TGTGCCAGCAGCACCGGGACAGCGAACACCGGGGAGCTGTTTTTT.

V and J are TRBV5-1 and TRBJ2-1, with D tentatively TRBD2 (6 bases). The germline gives CDR1 SGHRS, CDR2 YFSETQ. This CDR3 has 16 amino acids. V dropped 0 bases and J dropped 0 bases, with 10 bases sitting between them. The CDR3 spells CASSLGTISSYNEQFF. DNA of the CDR3: TGCGCCAGCAGCTTGGGGACTATCAGCTCCTACAATGAGCAGTTCTTC.

The chain is built from TRBV6-1 and TRBJ1-4, with a possible D match to TRBD1 (5 bases). Between the trimmed V and J ends, which lost 4 bases and 8 bases, there was a span of 23 bases. CDR1 MNHNS and CDR2 SASEGT come from the germline V gene. CDR3 size: 17 residues. DNA of the CDR3: TGTGCCAGCAGTGGGAGGGGATCCGGGGGACGTGGGGAAAAACTGTTTTTT. It specifies CASSGRGSGGRGEKLFF.

The rearrangement links TRBV5-5 to TRBJ1-2; 11 nucleotides agree with TRBD1. Germline CDR1 is SGHKS and CDR2 is YYEKEE (reference sequence). The CDR3 has 15 residues. Losses at the gene ends were 4 bases for V and 4 bases for J; bases not matched to a gene: 6. The CDR3 loop reads CASSEGGTGGYGYTF. Here the CDR3 DNA reads TGTGCCAGCAGCGAGGGCGGGACAGGGGGCTATGGCTACACCTTC.

The chain employs TRBV7-2 and TRBJ2-2, with 11 positions matching TRBD1. The CDR3 length is 15 residues. Per germline, CDR1 SGHTA and CDR2 FQGNSA. Trimming removed 4 bases from V and 7 bases from J; junction bases left unmatched: 5. The CDR3 DNA is TGTGCCAGCAGCTACCGGACAGGGGGCCACGGGGAGCTGTTTTTT. Protein sequence: CASSYRTGGHGELFF. Filled out from reference TRBV7-2 and TRBJ2-2, the complete variable domain reads GAGVSQSPSNKVTEKGKDVELRCDPISGHTALYWYRQSLGQGLEFLIYFQGNSAPDKSGLPSDRFSAERTGGSVSTLTIQRTQQEDSAVYLCASSYRTGGHGELFFGEGSRLTVL.

The CDR3 loop reads CASSQESPGGFTLYGYTF. The DNA for the CDR3 is TGCGCCAGCAGCCAAGAGTCGCCAGGGGGCTTCACCCTCTATGGCTACACCTTC. The gene calls are TRBV4-3 and TRBJ1-2; 8 bases are a match to TRBD1. Germline V gene data show CDR1 as LGHNA and CDR2 as YSLEER. The CDR3 loop spans 18 amino acids. The trim removed 0 bases at V and 4 bases at J, leaving 13 bases unmatched.

The V gene is TRBV9, the J gene TRBJ2-7; TRBD1 agrees at 9 bases. Germline CDR1 SGDLS, CDR2 YYNGEE. V lost 3 bases and J lost 4; bases outside the gene matches: 5. The CDR3 is 14 amino acids. CDR3 in amino acids: CASSAGQGTYEQYF. For the CDR3, the DNA is TGTGCCAGCAGCGCTGGACAGGGGACATACGAGCAGTACTTC.

The rearrangement joins TRBV7-2 to TRBJ2-2; D might be TRBD2 (5 bases). The germline gives CDR1 SGHTA, CDR2 FQGNSA. The CDR3 is 15 amino acids. The V end was cut by 4 bases, the J end by 1 base, with 10 bases between. This CDR3 reads CASSYRTGNTGELFF. Written as DNA, the CDR3 is TGTGCCAGCAGCTATCGGACTGGGAACACCGGGGAGCTGTTTTTT.

The genes are TRBV2 and TRBJ1-1; TRBD1 is a possible D gene (5 bases). The germline V gene encodes CDR1 SNHLY and CDR2 FYNNEI. The germline V and J ends were trimmed by 6 bases and 1 base, with 15 bases remaining between them. The CDR3 sequence is 15 residues long. CDR3 bases: TGTGCCAGCAGCCGAACGGGACTTCGGAACACTGAAGCTTTCTTT. It codes for CASSRTGLRNTEAFF.

The chain joins TRBV6-5 to TRBJ1-5; D uncertain. CDR1 and CDR2 from the germline V gene are MNHEY and SVGAGI. The CDR3 covers 14 residues. Trimming removed 4 bases from V and 2 bases from J, with 9 bases in between. The CDR3 reads CASSSGKGNQPQHF. CDR3 coding DNA: TGTGCCAGCAGTTCGGGGAAAGGCAATCAGCCCCAGCATTTT.

This clone was seen more than once but under ten times. The J gene is TRBJ1-4, the V gene TRBV4-1; a weak D match, TRBD1 (6 bases). Between the trimmed V and J ends, which lost 3 bases and 1 base, there was a span of 12 bases. Germline V gene lookup returns CDR1 MGHRA and CDR2 YSYEKL. The CDR3 consists of 16 residues. CDR3: CASSQIGDITNEKLFF. DNA for the CDR3: TGCGCCAGCAGCCAGATAGGGGACATAACTAATGAAAAACTGTTTTTT.

This clone was found a few times. This chain connects TRBV10-3 to TRBJ2-5, with 8 nucleotides matching TRBD1. This CDR3 spans 14 amino acids. Germline V gene lookup returns CDR1 ENHRY and CDR2 SYGVKD. Losses at the gene ends were 6 bases for V and 5 bases for J; bases not matched to a gene: 8. CDR3 sequence: CAISPGTGFETQYF. Written as DNA, the CDR3 is TGTGCCATCAGCCCCGGGACAGGTTTTGAGACCCAGTACTTC.

The rearrangement uses TRBV7-7 and TRBJ2-2; 8 nucleotides align to TRBD1. Germline V gene data show CDR1 as SSHAT and CDR2 as FNYEAQ (reference sequence). With V trimmed by 10 bases and J by 0 bases, 4 bases remained unmatched. This CDR3 is built from 14 residues. The CDR3 region is CATRQGPNTGELFF. The CDR3 DNA follows: TGTGCCACCAGACAGGGGCCGAACACCGGGGAGCTGTTTTTT. The full variable domain, completed using reference TRBV7-7 and TRBJ2-2, is GAGVSQSPRYKVTKRGQDVTLRCDPISSHATLYWYQQALGQGPEFLTYFNYEAQPDKSGLPSDRFSAERPEGSISTLTIQRTEQRDSAMYRCATRQGPNTGELFFGEGSRLTVL.

The chain couples TRBV6-6 to TRBJ2-7; weak D call: TRBD2 (6 bases). Trimming pared 5 bases from V and 9 bases from J, leaving 14 bases between. CDR3 size: 12 residues. CDR1 and CDR2 (germline): MNHNY, SVGAGI (reference sequence). The CDR3 sequence is CASSTGVGGQYF. The CDR3 DNA follows: TGTGCCAGCAGTACGGGGGTGGGGGGGCAGTACTTC.